What follows is one T cell receptor beta chain and its context. The clone's antigen remains unknown. One end of the junction varies from germline; a read error may be responsible. The germline V gene gives CDR1 as SGHTA and CDR2 as FQGNSA. From the cysteine up to the phenylalanine, the CDR3 has a length of 16 residues. The CDR3 DNA has 48 bases and is translated from base 1. To sequence the TCRbeta CDR3 region, genomic DNA was isolated from the sorted cells. The immunoSEQ Assay was used for sequencing of TCRbeta CDR3 regions. Sourced from immuneACCESS, this table was stored by TCRdb with only in-frame sequences that have V and J called. A share of the clones is absent; for the studies checked, an unresolved V gene accounts for under half, and the remainder has no known explanation. Here the sample has 50,000 or so clones; roughly 88% occur a single time. In total, the top ten clones hold about 2.7% of the sample.

The trial excluded patients who had a history of autoimmune disease or were on systemic immunosuppression. Peripheral blood for TCR sequencing was collected from all dose cohorts at baseline, on cycle 4 day 1, and on cycle 7 day 1. The samples were taken from a phase I, first-in-human, multicenter, open-label dose-escalation trial of ivuxolimab. The trial enrolled adults with locally advanced or metastatic head and neck squamous cell, hepatocellular, melanoma or renal cell carcinoma. Before TCR sequencing, CD4+ T cells and CD8+ T cells were sorted from peripheral blood as separate populations. This record comes from a study of OX40 agonist ivuxolimab in advanced cancers. A note on the overall study: The costimulatory receptor OX40 (CD134) was targeted by ivuxolimab, a fully human IgG2 agonistic monoclonal antibody. Intravenous ivuxolimab was administered to patients every 2 weeks at six dose levels: 0.01, 0.1, 0.3, 1.5, 3 and 10 mg/kg. Among the approximately 54 dose-escalation patients, some 20 had hepatocellular carcinoma, about 15 melanoma, 9 renal cell carcinoma and 9 head and neck cancer. The dose-escalation cohort was around 84% male with a mean age of roughly 62 years, ranging from roughly 23 to 85. Prior anti-PD-1, anti-PD-L1 or anti-CTLA-4 therapy was permitted, and checkpoint inhibitors had been received by 30% to 40% of dose-escalation patients. Partial responses occurred in three dose-escalation patients: two with cutaneous melanoma and one with hepatocellular carcinoma. The point of sequencing TCRbeta in the periphery was to test whether ivuxolimab changed TCR sequence diversity and drove clonal T-cell expansion. The paper reports the monotherapy dose-escalation portion (N = 52 patients) of the phase I ivuxolimab trial. Paper-wide results and their limitations: Low levels of normalized T-cell clonal expansion were also shown by some nonresponding patients. Antigen specificity was not determined for the clonally expanded peripheral T cells. In the 0.1-3.0 mg/kg groups, partial responders had among the lowest normalized peripheral clonal expansion, particularly in CD8+ T cells. After ivuxolimab, expanded clones were on average more numerous among CD8+ T cells than among CD4+ T cells. Clonal expansion of both CD4+ and CD8+ blood T cells was observed from baseline to week 6 at doses 0.1 to 3.0 mg/kg.

The chain is assembled from TRBV7-2 and TRBJ2-1, with 10 bases in between that match TRBD2. The source was CD4+ or CD8+ T cells sorted from blood, collected in a trial of the OX40 agonist ivuxolimab. The sequence was obtained from an adult with an advanced solid tumor such as melanoma, head and neck, liver or kidney cancer. CDR3 sequence: CASSLATSGAYNEQFF. The DNA reads TGTGCCAGCAGCCTAGCCACTAGCGGGGCCTACAATGAGCAGTTCTTC.